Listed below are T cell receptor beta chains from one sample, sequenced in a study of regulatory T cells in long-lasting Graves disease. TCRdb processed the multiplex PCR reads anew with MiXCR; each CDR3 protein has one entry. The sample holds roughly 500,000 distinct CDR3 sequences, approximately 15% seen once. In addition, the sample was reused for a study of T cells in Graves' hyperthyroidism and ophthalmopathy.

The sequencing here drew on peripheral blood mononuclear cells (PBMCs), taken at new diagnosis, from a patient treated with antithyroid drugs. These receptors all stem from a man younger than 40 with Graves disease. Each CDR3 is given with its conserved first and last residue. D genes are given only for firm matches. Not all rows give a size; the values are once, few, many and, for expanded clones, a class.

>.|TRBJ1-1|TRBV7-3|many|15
TGTGCCAGCAGCTCTAGGACGCCGGTGAACACTGAAGCTTTCTTT
CASSSRTPVNTEAFF
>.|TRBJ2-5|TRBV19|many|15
TGTGCCAGTAGTATTGACGGGAGCAGAGTAGAGACCCAGTACTTC
CASSIDGSRVETQYF
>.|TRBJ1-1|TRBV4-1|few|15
TGCGCCAGCAGCCAACCTCGCGGGGTTATCACTGAAGCTTTCTTT
CASSQPRGVITEAFF
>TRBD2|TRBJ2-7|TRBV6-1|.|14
TGTGCCAGCATGGGACTAGCGGTTTTCTACGAGCAGTACTTC
CASMGLAVFYEQYF
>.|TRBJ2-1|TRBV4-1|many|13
TGCGCCAGCAGCCAACTCTCGTCGGATGAGCAGTTCTTC
CASSQLSSDEQFF
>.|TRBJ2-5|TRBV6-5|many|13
TGTGCCAGCAGTTACAAGTCGATTGAGACCCAGTACTTC
CASSYKSIETQYF
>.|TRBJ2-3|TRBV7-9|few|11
TGTGCCAGCAGCGCCGGGCTGACGCAGTATTTT
CASSAGLTQYF
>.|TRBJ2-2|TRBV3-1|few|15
TGTGCCAGCAGCCAGTCTTACGCGAACACCGGGGAGCTGTTTTTT
CASSQSYANTGELFF
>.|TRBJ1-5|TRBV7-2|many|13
TGTGCCAGCAGCCTCAGAGTAAATCAGCCCCAGCATTTT
CASSLRVNQPQHF
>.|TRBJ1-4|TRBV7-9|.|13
TGTGCCAGCAGCGAGACAGGTGGTGAAAAACTGTTTTTT
CASSETGGEKLFF
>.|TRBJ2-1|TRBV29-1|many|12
TGCAGCGCTGAGGAGGGCCACGATGAGCAGTTCTTC
CSAEEGHDEQFF
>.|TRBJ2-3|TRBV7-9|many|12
TGTGCCAGCAGCTTCGGCCCTGAGTTCCAGTATTTT
CASSFGPEFQYF
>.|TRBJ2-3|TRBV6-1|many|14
TGTGCCAGCAGTGAAAGGGGTGGAACAGATACGCAGTATTTT
CASSERGGTDTQYF
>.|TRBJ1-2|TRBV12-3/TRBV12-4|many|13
TGTGCCAGCAGTTTGCGGCCTCCCTATGGCTACACCTTC
CASSLRPPYGYTF